The source of this T cell receptor (beta chain) is a study of T cell responses to AZD1222 COVID-19 vaccine. Sequenced by immunoSEQ multiplex PCR; TCRdb stores in-frame clones only, minus some. In the table there are 77,000 or so clones, 75% to 90% of which are singletons. Study-wide points: Donors were largely white British and mainly female; clonal diversity was possibly underestimated.

The CDR3 spans 15 residues. For this clone: As yet, its antigen is unknown.

This chain connects TRBV12-2 to TRBJ1-1. TRBV12-2 counts as a pseudogene. This TCR was recovered from an adult in good health. The starting material was peripheral blood, obtained on day 0 of AZD1222 vaccination. The CDR3 DNA is TGTGCAAGTCGACGGGACGGGACGATGAACACTGAAGCTTTCTTT. It encodes CASRRDGTMNTEAFF.